Presented here are 2 T cell receptor beta chains from one specimen sequenced in a study of blood T cell repertoires in COVID-19. Sequencing used immunoSEQ multiplex PCR; TCRdb keeps in-frame clones, though not all of them. The table shows about half a million clones, with around 85% occurring only once. Material for sequencing was peripheral blood. The receptors were gathered from a human donor in a cohort sampled during active COVID-19.

The rearrangement links TRBV18 to TRBJ2-1, with 12 bases identical to TRBD1. There are 17 residues in the CDR3. CDR1 and CDR2 from the germline V gene are KGHSH and LQKENI. Trimming cost V 0 bases and J 4 bases; bases outside gene matches: 4. DNA of the CDR3: TGTGCCAGCTCACCACCGAGGGACAGGGGGCATTACAATGAGCAGTTCTTC. As protein: CASSPPRDRGHYNEQFF.

This chain uses TRBV27 with TRBJ2-7; 8 bases are shared with TRBD1. CDR1 and CDR2 from the germline V gene are MNHEY and SMNVEV (reference sequence). V lost 4 bases to trimming and J lost 3 bases; unmatched junction nucleotides: 5. This CDR3 has 14 amino acids. The CDR3 DNA follows: TGTGCCAGCAGTTCATCCGACAGGGGCTACGAGCAGTACTTC. This gives the protein CASSSSDRGYEQYF.